Detailed here is one T cell receptor (beta chain). Its cognate antigen is unknown. The entry originates in a study of PD-L1 blockade in urothelial cancer. Whole-study results and caveats: Improved survival was predicted by pretreatment blood TCR clonality below the median.

Profiled with immunoSEQ multiplex PCR; TCRdb holds only in-frame clones, not every one. The sample has about 25,000 clones, roughly 80% seen once. After removal of 8 bases from V and 2 bases from J, the junction contained 3 bases not matched to a gene. Germline assignment: CDR1 SNHLY and CDR2 FYNNEI. This CDR3 is 13 amino acids long. Source: PBMCs, taken around atezolizumab (anti-PD-L1) treatment. This receptor was taken from a man between 70 and 80 years old with urothelial cancer. The J gene is TRBJ2-5, the V gene TRBV2, with TRBD1 identical over 9 bases. The chain's CDR3 is CASYGQGQETQYF. The CDR3 region has the DNA TGTGCCAGCTACGGACAGGGGCAAGAGACCCAGTACTTC.